These T cell receptor beta chains were read from a single sample in a study of T cells expressing NK-cell markers. TCRdb re-called the 5' RACE reads and shows each CDR3 protein once, DNA omitted. This sample's clone table lists 140,000 or so distinct CDR3 sequences. Source material: blood T cells: a sorted CD56 or NKG2C T cell subset, CD4+ or CD8+ T cells, or bulk PBMC T cells (not recorded which). The receptors stem from a man in his late teens or twenties in good health. The CDR3 runs from the conserved cysteine through the conserved F or W.

v_gene	j_gene	CDR3aa
TRBV12-3/TRBV12-4	TRBJ2-2	CASSSPDSPGTSTGELFF
TRBV27	TRBJ1-1	CASRILQGNTEAFF
TRBV29-1	TRBJ1-1	CSVEDRMNTEAFF
TRBV20-1	TRBJ2-1	CSGDLPTYNEQFF
TRBV4-1	TRBJ1-2	CASSQVIGVGYGYTF
TRBV29-1	TRBJ1-2	CSAKGQGASGYTF
TRBV6-2/TRBV6-3	TRBJ2-1	CASTAGIYNEQFF
TRBV19	TRBJ2-7	CASSMGNSFYEQYF
TRBV20-1	TRBJ1-1	CSARLVGYTEAFF
TRBV30	TRBJ2-2	CAFEVDTGELFF
TRBV7-7	TRBJ2-3	CASSLGRARWGTDTQYF
TRBV3-1	TRBJ2-6	CASSQLSGANVLTF
TRBV27	TRBJ2-1	CASSPSGTQGNEQFF
TRBV12-3/TRBV12-4	TRBJ2-2	CASSLSVTGELFF
TRBV5-1	TRBJ2-2	CASSLAMEGLRTGELFF
TRBV24-1	TRBJ1-5	CATSDSRANQPQHF
TRBV4-2	TRBJ2-1	CASRGANFFDEQFF
TRBV11-2	TRBJ2-3	CASSLTVWEPQYF
TRBV11-2	TRBJ2-5	CASSLDLSQLETQYF
TRBV4-1	TRBJ2-7	CASSQETGTGEQYF
TRBV6-4	TRBJ2-1	CASSDSAGGNEQFF
TRBV5-1	TRBJ2-2	CASRGLAGGPNTGELFF
TRBV6-1	TRBJ2-6	CASSHTGVGANVLTF
TRBV7-9	TRBJ2-3	CASSSPATGGTDTQYF
TRBV29-1	TRBJ2-2	CSAGTSGAVNTGELFF